This T cell receptor beta chain was captured in a study of Ad26.COV2.S vaccination and SARS-CoV-2 variants. Study at large: Donor was one of the participants in the Ad26.COV2.S arm of the COV1001 trial.

TCRdb's copy holds only in-frame clones and misses some; the assay was immunoSEQ multiplex PCR. The profile shows fewer than 400,000 clones, about nine tenths of them singletons. On this clone itself: Its cognate antigen is unknown.

The CDR3 is 16 amino acids. Germline V gene lookup returns CDR1 SGHAT and CDR2 FQNNGV. The trim removed 7 bases at V and 8 bases at J, leaving 13 bases unmatched. Study results and limitations: Substantial breadth was reported for post-vaccination spike-specific CD8+ and CD4+ T cells. Spike-specific TCR breadth was greater in vaccine than placebo recipients.

Treatment in this sample: around 19 received Ad26.COV2.S at low or high dose, single or two shots; about 5 received placebo; per-sample allocation not given. After the first vaccine or placebo injection, samples were drawn on day 63. This person who donated was an adult of 18-55 years in Boston. The rearrangement uses TRBV11-2 and TRBJ2-1; TRBD2 matches 11 bases. The sequences come from peripheral blood, collected in a trial of Ad26.COV2.S vaccine versus placebo. The sequence derives from a person aged 18 to 59 who received the Ad26.COV2.S COVID-19 vaccine or a placebo. In DNA, the CDR3 is TGTGCCAGCACCTCGAGATTAGGTAGCGGGAGGGATGAGCAGTTCTTC. Translated, it gives CASTSRLGSGRDEQFF.